A single sample is the source of the 20 T cell receptor beta chains below, sequenced in a study of follicular helper T cells after annual influenza vaccination. Assay: immunoSEQ multiplex PCR; the TCRdb copy retains only in-frame clones and omits some. The table shows roughly 7,700 clones, with approximately 87% occurring only once. Sample time point: 2014-2015 season, 7 days after vaccination. The material sequenced was CXCR5+ CD38- circulating T follicular helper cells from blood, taken 7 days after influenza vaccination. Regarding subset: circulating Tfh, non-naive CD4+CXCR5+PD-1+ (ICOS+CD38+ or ICOS-CD38-). The origin of the receptors is an adult who received the influenza vaccine.

This clone showed up just a few times. DNA of the CDR3: TGTGCCAGCAGGGCCGGATCTACAGGGTCCGGGGAGCTGTTTTTT. Its protein is CASRAGSTGSGELFF. The V call is TRBV6-5, the J call TRBJ2-2; a possible D gene is TRBD1 (6 bases). The CDR3 contains 15 residues. Germline V gene lookup returns CDR1 MNHEY and CDR2 SVGAGI. Trimming took off 6 bases at V and 6 bases at J, with 17 bases between the two ends.

The chain combines TRBV6-5 with TRBJ2-3; TRBD1 agrees at 9 bases. The V gene end was trimmed by 6 bases and the J gene end by 1 base; junction bases not matched to a gene: 5. Germline lookup yields CDR1 MNHEY and CDR2 SVGAGI. There are 15 residues in the CDR3. This CDR3 is CASSRTGEGTDTQYF. The CDR3 DNA sequence: TGTGCCAGCAGCCGGACAGGGGAAGGCACAGATACGCAGTATTTT.

This chain joins TRBV18 and TRBJ2-3; D remains ambiguous. This CDR3 spans 16 amino acids. Germline V lookup: CDR1 KGHSH, CDR2 LQKENI. V was clipped by 0 bases and J by 2 bases, with 12 bases between them. The CDR3 loop reads CASSPPRQTITDTQYF. The CDR3 DNA follows: TGTGCCAGCTCACCACCTCGCCAGACGATCACAGATACGCAGTATTTT.

The genes are TRBV5-6 and TRBJ1-4; D remains ambiguous. The germline V and J ends were trimmed by 1 base and 5 bases, with 15 bases remaining between them. The CDR3 loop spans 16 amino acids. Germline CDR1 is SGHDT and CDR2 is YYEEEE. DNA for the CDR3: TGTGCCAGCAGCTTGTTTGGTGCCACCGAGAATGAAAAACTGTTTTTT. It translates to CASSLFGATENEKLFF.

V gene TRBV18 combines with J gene TRBJ1-4, with D possibly being TRBD1 (6 bases). V lost 4 bases to trimming and J lost 5 bases, with 8 bases between them. The CDR3 extends over 13 amino acids. CDR1 and CDR2 from the germline V gene are KGHSH and LQKENI. The CDR3 sequence: CASSLQGNEKLFF. CDR3 DNA sequence: TGTGCCAGCTCACTACAGGGAAATGAAAAACTGTTTTTT.

The gene calls are TRBV2 and TRBJ2-2; D is unresolved. Germline CDR1 reads SNHLY; CDR2 reads FYNNEI. This CDR3 contains 15 residues. Trimming removed 6 bases at V and 6 bases at J, with 17 bases between. The CDR3, as DNA: TGTGCCAGCAGCCCGGTGGTAGACCCACCCGGGGAGCTGTTTTTT. Amino acid sequence: CASSPVVDPPGELFF.

The rearrangement joins TRBV4-3 to TRBJ2-3, with a tentative D call TRBD1 (6 bases). The germline CDR1 and CDR2 sequences are LGHNA and YSLEER. The CDR3 runs 15 residues. V was trimmed by 5 bases and J by 4 bases, leaving 16 bases between them. As DNA, the CDR3 is TGCGCCAGCAGCTCACTAAAGGGGGAATCAGATACGCAGTATTTT. This sequence encodes CASSSLKGESDTQYF.

This clone was detected only a few times. The rearrangement joins TRBV2 to TRBJ2-3, with TRBD1 matching over 8 bases. The CDR3 length is 13 residues. Germline V gene sequence: CDR1 SNHLY, CDR2 FYNNEI. With V trimmed by 3 bases and J by 5 bases, 1 base remained unmatched. In DNA form, the CDR3 reads TGTGCCAGCAGTGAGACAGGGGAAGATACGCAGTATTTT. Encoded protein: CASSETGEDTQYF.

CDR3 sequence (DNA): TGTGCCAGCAGCTCCGGACAGGGCTCTGGGGCCAACGTCCTGACTTTC. Its protein product is CASSSGQGSGANVLTF. The rearrangement uses TRBV5-5 and TRBJ2-6, with TRBD1 matching over 8 bases. The J segment lost 0 bases and the V segment lost 3 bases, leaving 2 bases of the junction unmatched. The V gene's germline CDR1 is SGHKS and CDR2 YYEKEE (reference sequence). This CDR3 region has 16 residues.

The J gene is TRBJ2-7, the V gene TRBV5-4; TRBD1 matches 8 bases. V dropped 2 bases and J dropped 2; count of bases not matched to a gene: 6. The CDR3 totals 15 residues. The V gene's germline CDR1 is SGHNT and CDR2 YYREEE (reference sequence). The CDR3 DNA sequence: TGTGCCAGCAGCTTCGACAGGGGATTGGCCTACGAGCAGTACTTC. It specifies CASSFDRGLAYEQYF. The full variable domain, in which reference TRBV5-4 and TRBJ2-7 provide the parts outside the CDR3, is ETGVTQSPTHLIKTRGQQVTLRCSSQSGHNTVSWYQQALGQGPQFIFQYYREEENGRGNFPPRFSGLQFPNYSSELNVNALELDDSALYLCASSFDRGLAYEQYFGPGTRLTVT.

The chain carries TRBV7-2 and TRBJ2-3, with D hard to call. V was cut by 0 bases and J by 0 bases, with 4 bases left in between. The CDR3 is made up of 14 amino acids. Germline values: CDR1 SGHTA, CDR2 FQGNSA. The CDR3 region has the DNA TGTGCCAGCAGCTTAGCGGTTAGCACAGATACGCAGTATTTT. Amino acid sequence: CASSLAVSTDTQYF.

The gene calls are TRBV5-5 and TRBJ1-2; D not certain. Germline loops: CDR1 SGHKS, CDR2 YYEKEE (reference sequence). CDR3 length equals 16 residues. V was cut by 4 bases and J by 4 bases, with 20 bases left in between. The CDR3 sequence: CASSPYGEAMSYGYTF. The CDR3 DNA follows: TGTGCCAGCAGCCCGTATGGGGAGGCAATGTCCTATGGCTACACCTTC. Variable domain in full (rest from reference TRBV5-5 and TRBJ1-2): DAGVTQSPTHLIKTRGQQVTLRCSPISGHKSVSWYQQVLGQGPQFIFQYYEKEERGRGNFPDRFSARQFPNYSSELNVNALLLGDSALYLCASSPYGEAMSYGYTFGSGTRLTVV.

V usage is TRBV5-1 and J usage is TRBJ2-2, with TRBD2 as a possible D gene (5 bases). The V gene's germline CDR1 is SGHRS and CDR2 YFSETQ. The ends were cut back, 6 bases at V and 3 bases at J, with 15 bases in the middle. The CDR3 runs 15 residues. The CDR3 DNA reads TGCGCCAGCAAACCCCAGGCCGGGGACACCGGGGAGCTGTTTTTT. It is translated as CASKPQAGDTGELFF.

The chain has TRBV5-1 and TRBJ2-3; TRBD2 matches 9 bases. The CDR3 spans 18 residues. Unmatched junction bases numbered 17, after V lost 4 bases and J lost 5 bases. CDR1 is SGHRS and CDR2 is YFSETQ in the germline V gene. The CDR3 reads CASSTTRAGGGAGDTQYF. The CDR3 DNA reads as TGCGCCAGCAGCACCACCCGCGCAGGCGGGGGGGCCGGAGATACGCAGTATTTT.

This clone was observed a few times. The J gene is TRBJ1-2, the V gene TRBV2, with 7 bases matching TRBD1. The germline CDR1 and CDR2 sequences are SNHLY and FYNNEI. V lost 8 bases to trimming and J lost 4 bases; unmatched junction nucleotides: 7. The CDR3 spans 13 residues. Written as DNA, the CDR3 is TGTGCCAGCGCACTGGGACAGATCTATGGCTACACCTTC. Encoded protein: CASALGQIYGYTF.

The CDR3, as DNA: TGTGCCAGCAGAATAGGGGCACAGCCTCGTTCACCCCTCCACTTT. This encodes CASRIGAQPRSPLHF. The rearrangement uses TRBV27 and TRBJ1-6; possibly TRBD1 for D (5 bases). The CDR3 totals 15 residues. Per germline, CDR1 MNHEY and CDR2 SMNVEV (reference sequence). Trimming left V 6 bases short and J 9 bases short, with 18 bases between.

The J gene is TRBJ2-7, the V gene TRBV21-1; TRBD1 reflects the table's D call only, with no check against the DNA. TRBV21-1 is assigned pseudogene status. The CDR3 covers 16 residues. The DNA of the CDR3 is TGTGCCAGCAGCAAAGAGGACAGGGGCCAGTCCTACGAGCAGTACTTC. This codes for CASSKEDRGQSYEQYF.

V and J are TRBV30 and TRBJ1-2; no reliable D call. V lost 6 bases and J lost 7, with 15 bases in between. Germline loops: CDR1 GTSNPN, CDR2 SVGIG (reference sequence). The CDR3 length is 12 residues. CDR3 loop: CACPTAGSGYTF. As DNA, the CDR3 is TGTGCCTGTCCCACGGCGGGGTCTGGCTACACCTTC.

This clone was recorded once. This chain connects TRBV29-1 to TRBJ1-2; D gene ambiguous. Trimming removed 3 bases from V and 6 bases from J, with 2 bases in between. Germline assignment: CDR1 SQVTM and CDR2 ANQGSEA. This CDR3 spans 9 amino acids. The CDR3, as DNA: TGCAGCGTTGAGGATGGCTACACCTTC. Protein product: CSVEDGYTF.

This clone appeared a single time. The chain has TRBV2 and TRBJ2-1, with 11 bases aligning to TRBD2. The CDR3 sequence is 18 residues long. V shed 4 bases, J shed 4 bases, and the junction held 12 bases outside the gene matches. Looked up from germline, CDR1 is SNHLY and CDR2 is FYNNEI. CDR3 in amino acids: CASSGSSGGTFGYNEQFF. CDR3 bases: TGTGCCAGCAGTGGGTCTAGCGGGGGGACTTTCGGATACAATGAGCAGTTCTTC.